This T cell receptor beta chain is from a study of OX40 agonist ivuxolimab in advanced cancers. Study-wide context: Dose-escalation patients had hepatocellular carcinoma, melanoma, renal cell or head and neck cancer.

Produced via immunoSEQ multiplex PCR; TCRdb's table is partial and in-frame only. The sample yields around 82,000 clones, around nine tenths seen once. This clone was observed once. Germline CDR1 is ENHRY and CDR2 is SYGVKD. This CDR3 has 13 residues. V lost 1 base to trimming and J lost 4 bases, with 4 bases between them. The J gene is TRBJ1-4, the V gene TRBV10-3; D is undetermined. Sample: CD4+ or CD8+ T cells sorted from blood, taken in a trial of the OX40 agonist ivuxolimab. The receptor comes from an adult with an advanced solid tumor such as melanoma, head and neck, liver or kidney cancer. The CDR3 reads CAISEFVNEKLFF. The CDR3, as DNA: TGTGCCATCAGTGAGTTCGTTAATGAAAAACTGTTTTTT.